Listed here are 14 T cell receptor beta chains from one sample, sequenced in a study of STAT5B mutations in CD4+ large granular lymphocyte leukemia. Measured with immunoSEQ multiplex PCR; TCRdb has only the in-frame clones, and not every one. The sample contains around 20,000 clones, 60% to 85% of which appear only once. Material: CD4+ T cells from blood buffy coats. These receptors came from a human donor in good health.

The J gene is TRBJ2-2, the V gene TRBV5-1, with 12 bases fitting TRBD1. With 0 bases clipped from V and 6 bases from J, the junction kept 3 bases outside the gene matches. CDR1 is SGHRS and CDR2 is YFSETQ in the germline V gene. The CDR3 has 16 amino acids. Written as DNA, the CDR3 is TGCGCCAGCAGCTTGGGGGACAGGGGGCAGGCCGGGGAGCTGTTTTTT. This codes for CASSLGDRGQAGELFF.

The chain is built from TRBV5-8 and TRBJ2-2; either TRBD1 or TRBD2 may fit D (5 bases each). V gave up 1 base and J gave up 5 bases, with 15 bases separating them. This CDR3 has 16 residues. The V gene's germline CDR1 is SGHTS and CDR2 YDEGEE. CDR3 DNA sequence: TGTGCCAGCAGCTTGTTCCGGGGCCTGGGTACCGGGGAGCTGTTTTTT. It translates to CASSLFRGLGTGELFF.

V is TRBV6-6 and J is TRBJ2-3; 10 bases agree with TRBD2. Germline CDR1 reads MNHNY; CDR2 reads SVGAGI (reference sequence). The V segment lost 8 bases and the J segment 5 bases; nucleotides outside the gene matches: 7. This CDR3 has 14 amino acids. The DNA for the CDR3 is TGTGCCAGCGGTCTAGCGGGGGTTAAAGATACGCAGTATTTT. Residues: CASGLAGVKDTQYF.

This clone was picked up a small number of times. The CDR3 DNA is TGTGCCAGTAGCCAGTTGAGTCCACCCGGCTACACCTTC. This codes for CASSQLSPPGYTF. The chain uses TRBV19 and TRBJ1-2; D gene uncertain. CDR3 length: 13 residues. The germline CDR1 and CDR2 sequences are LNHDA and SQIVND (reference sequence). The V end lost 6 bases, the J end lost 8 bases, and 16 bases lay between the germline ends.

This clone was seen more than once but under ten times. The rearrangement links TRBV2 to TRBJ1-4, with D unclear. V lost 1 base, J lost 4 bases, and 10 bases lay in between. The CDR3 has 15 amino acids. CDR1 is SNHLY and CDR2 is FYNNEI in the germline V gene. The CDR3 loop is CASSEVYRLNEKLFF. In DNA, the CDR3 is TGTGCCAGCAGTGAAGTTTACAGACTTAATGAAAAACTGTTTTTT. Drawing the rest from reference TRBV2 and TRBJ1-4, the complete variable domain is EPEVTQTPSHQVTQMGQEVILRCVPISNHLYFYWYRQILGQKVEFLVSFYNNEISEKSEIFDDQFSVERPDGSNFTLKIRSTKLEDSAMYFCASSEVYRLNEKLFFGSGTQLSVL.

The chain uses TRBV5-4 and TRBJ2-1, with TRBD2 identical over 8 bases. CDR3 length: 15 amino acids. The V segment lost 4 bases and the J segment 0 bases; nucleotides outside the gene matches: 3. From germline, CDR1 is SGHNT and CDR2 YYREEE (reference sequence). CDR3 coding DNA: TGTGCCAGCAGCCCGACTAGCGCCTCCTACAATGAGCAGTTCTTC. Its translation is CASSPTSASYNEQFF.

The V and J genes are TRBV4-3 and TRBJ2-1; D ambiguous. The germline V and J ends were trimmed by 1 base and 5 bases, with 12 bases remaining between them. From germline, CDR1 is LGHNA and CDR2 YSLEER. The CDR3 loop spans 15 amino acids. The CDR3 is CASSQAPTLNNEQFF. CDR3 sequence (DNA): TGCGCCAGCAGCCAAGCTCCCACTTTAAACAATGAGCAGTTCTTC.

V gene TRBV19 combines with J gene TRBJ2-7, with TRBD1 identical over 7 bases. The V gene's germline CDR1 is LNHDA and CDR2 SQIVND (reference sequence). V lost 3 bases and J lost 9; bases outside the gene matches: 20. This CDR3 is built from 17 residues. This CDR3 is CASSIQGVKVPGLVQYF. The CDR3 nucleotides read TGTGCCAGTAGTATCCAGGGGGTGAAGGTGCCCGGATTGGTGCAGTACTTC.

V is TRBV7-2 and J is TRBJ1-2; D gene unclear. CDR1 is SGHTA, CDR2 FQGNSA, per germline. CDR3 size: 13 residues. The V and J ends lost 3 bases and 2 bases respectively, with 7 bases between them. Written as DNA, the CDR3 is TGTGCCAGCAGCTTGGGGAAAAACTATGGCTACACCTTC. Protein: CASSLGKNYGYTF.

A few counts support this clone. The V call is TRBV7-9, the J call TRBJ2-1; D gene ambiguous. The germline CDR1 and CDR2 sequences are SEHNR and FQNEAQ (reference sequence). V was cut by 5 bases and J by 0 bases, with 11 bases left in between. This CDR3 is built from 15 residues. The CDR3 loop is CASSTYGFSYNEQFF. The CDR3 DNA reads TGTGCCAGCAGCACCTACGGTTTCTCCTACAATGAGCAGTTCTTC.

This clone has a single count. V gene TRBV2 combines with J gene TRBJ2-3, with 7 bases matching TRBD2. Per the germline V gene, CDR1 is SNHLY and CDR2 is FYNNEI. CDR3 length equals 15 residues. J lost 5 bases, V lost 5 bases, and 10 bases had no gene match. As DNA, the CDR3 is TGTGCCAGCAGTTTTGGCGGGGGAGCTAGAGATACGCAGTATTTT. Protein: CASSFGGGARDTQYF.

The chain has TRBV5-1 and TRBJ2-7; 9 nucleotides match TRBD1. Germline values: CDR1 SGHRS, CDR2 YFSETQ. CDR3 length: 16 amino acids. J gave up 1 base and V 3 bases, and 8 bases lay outside the gene matches. CDR3 nucleotide sequence: TGCGCCAGCAGCTCTTCTGGACAGGGGATATCCTACGAGCAGTACTTC. Translating gives CASSSSGQGISYEQYF. Based on the CDR3 plus reference TRBV5-1 and TRBJ2-7, the full variable domain is KAGVTQTPRYLIKTRGQQVTLSCSPISGHRSVSWYQQTPGQGLQFLFEYFSETQRNKGNFPGRFSGRQFSNSRSEMNVSTLELGDSALYLCASSSSGQGISYEQYFGPGTRLTVT.

This clone was seen just once. Relative to the germline gene, one junction end is altered; a read error may explain this. V gene TRBV11-3 combines with J gene TRBJ2-3, with 8 bases aligning to TRBD1. CDR1 is SGHNT, CDR2 YENEEA, per germline. This CDR3 has 16 residues. DNA of the CDR3: TGTGCCAGCAGTTTAGGGGGGACAGGAGGCACAGATACGCAGTATTTT. Its translation: CASSLGGTGGTDTQYF.

V gene TRBV6-5 combines with J gene TRBJ1-5; weak D call: TRBD1 (6 bases). This CDR3 has 14 amino acids. Germline lookup yields CDR1 MNHEY and CDR2 SVGAGI. V was trimmed by 2 bases and J by 7 bases, leaving 12 bases between them. The CDR3 spells CASSYGAGGQPQHF. The CDR3 nucleotides read TGTGCCAGCAGTTACGGAGCGGGGGGCCAGCCCCAGCATTTT.